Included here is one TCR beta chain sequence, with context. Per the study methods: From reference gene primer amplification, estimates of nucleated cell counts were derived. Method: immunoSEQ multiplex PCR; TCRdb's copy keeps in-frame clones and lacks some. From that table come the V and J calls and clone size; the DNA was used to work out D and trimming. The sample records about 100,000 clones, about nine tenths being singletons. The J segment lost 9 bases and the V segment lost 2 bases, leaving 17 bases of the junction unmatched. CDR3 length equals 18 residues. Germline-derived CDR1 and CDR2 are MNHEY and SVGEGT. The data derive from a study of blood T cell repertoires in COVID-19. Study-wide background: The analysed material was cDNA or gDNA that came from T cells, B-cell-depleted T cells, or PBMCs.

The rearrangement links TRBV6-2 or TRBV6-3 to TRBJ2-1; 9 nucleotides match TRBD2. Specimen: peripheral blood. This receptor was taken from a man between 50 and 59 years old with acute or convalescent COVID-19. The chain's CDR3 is CASSYDLFSGRGSSEQFF. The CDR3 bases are TGTGCCAGCAGTTACGACCTTTTTAGCGGGAGAGGTTCCAGTGAGCAGTTCTTC.